This passage covers 24 T cell receptor beta chains from one sample sequenced in a study of T cell clonotyping in hematopoietic cell transplantation. Profiled with immunoSEQ multiplex PCR; TCRdb holds only in-frame clones, not every one. The sample includes fewer than 15,000 clones, 80% to 95% of them seen just once. The material sequenced was PBMCs, taken 100 days after allogeneic stem cell transplant. The receptors originated from a female patient between 50 and 59 years old who had an allogeneic stem cell transplant from an unrelated donor, so the T cells may come from the graft donor. Some clones in this sample may be carry-over from other donors' samples.

V usage is TRBV9 and J usage is TRBJ1-1, with 7 bases matching TRBD1. J gave up 2 bases and V 0 bases, and 4 bases lay outside the gene matches. CDR3 length equals 15 residues. Germline loops: CDR1 SGDLS, CDR2 YYNGEE. The CDR3 loop is CASSVVTGVNTEAFF. In DNA form, the CDR3 reads TGTGCCAGCAGCGTAGTCACAGGGGTTAACACTGAAGCTTTCTTT.

This sequence joins TRBV5-1 and TRBJ2-7, with TRBD1 matching over 7 bases. The V segment lost 3 bases and the J segment 3 bases; nucleotides outside the gene matches: 12. The CDR3 spans 16 residues. Germline loops: CDR1 SGHRS, CDR2 YFSETQ. For the CDR3, the DNA is TGCGCCAGCAGCTCCTCGACAGGGAAAGTTTACTACGAGCAGTACTTC. Translated: CASSSSTGKVYYEQYF. Complete variable domain (other parts from reference TRBV5-1 and TRBJ2-7): KAGVTQTPRYLIKTRGQQVTLSCSPISGHRSVSWYQQTPGQGLQFLFEYFSETQRNKGNFPGRFSGRQFSNSRSEMNVSTLELGDSALYLCASSSSTGKVYYEQYFGPGTRLTVT.

The chain uses TRBV7-3 and TRBJ2-3; weak D call: TRBD2 (5 bases). The CDR3 is 14 residues long. Trimming shortened V by 5 bases and J by 4 bases, and 13 bases separated the two germline ends. In germline, CDR1 is SGHTA, CDR2 FQGTGA. DNA for the CDR3: TGTGCCAGCAGCCCAGAATTCGGGGCAGATACGCAGTATTTT. It yields the protein CASSPEFGADTQYF.

CDR3 in DNA: TGTGCCAGCAGCTACGGGACTTTCTACGAGCAGTACTTC. Translated, it gives CASSYGTFYEQYF. The chain combines TRBV7-6 with TRBJ2-7; TRBD2 might be the D (6 bases). The ends were cut back, 4 bases at V and 3 bases at J, with 10 bases in the middle. Germline V CDR1 and CDR2: SGHVS, FNYEAQ. This CDR3 is built from 13 residues.

This chain uses TRBV4-3 with TRBJ2-1; TRBD2 matches at 8 bases. J was trimmed by 1 base and V by 4 bases; bases with no gene match: 6. The CDR3 length is 16 residues. Looked up from germline, CDR1 is LGHNA and CDR2 is YSLEER. The CDR3 DNA is TGCGCCAGCAGCCCGGGTAGCGGGGCTTCCTACAATGAGCAGTTCTTC. This codes for CASSPGSGASYNEQFF.

The chain uses TRBV9 and TRBJ1-2; D is unresolved. Germline V lookup: CDR1 SGDLS, CDR2 YYNGEE. Between the trimmed V and J ends, which lost 0 bases and 6 bases, there was a span of 21 bases. The CDR3 contains 17 residues. The CDR3 DNA follows: TGTGCCAGCAGCGTAGACGAGACCCTCTCCCCCCACAATGGCTACACCTTC. It encodes CASSVDETLSPHNGYTF.

The J gene is TRBJ1-1, the V gene TRBV7-9; 7 bases are a match to TRBD1. V lost 1 base and J lost 5; bases outside the gene matches: 1. From germline, CDR1 is SEHNR and CDR2 FQNEAQ (reference sequence). The CDR3 runs 13 residues. The CDR3 nucleotides read TGTGCCAGCAGCTTAGACAGGGGTACTGAAGCTTTCTTT. This translates into CASSLDRGTEAFF.

The chain couples TRBV25-1 to TRBJ1-6, with TRBD1 as a possible D gene (6 bases). There are 16 residues in the CDR3. V was clipped by 8 bases and J by 7 bases, with 21 bases between them. Germline lookup yields CDR1 MGHDK and CDR2 SYGVNS. CDR3 protein: CASGAMEQGGNSPLHF. For the CDR3, the DNA is TGTGCCAGCGGCGCCATGGAACAGGGTGGCAATTCACCCCTCCACTTT. Drawing the rest from reference TRBV25-1 and TRBJ1-6, the complete variable domain is EADIYQTPRYLVIGTGKKITLECSQTMGHDKMYWYQQDPGMELHLIHYSYGVNSTEKGDLSSESTVSRIRTEHFPLTLESARPSHTSQYLCASGAMEQGGNSPLHFGNGTRLTVT.

The chain is built from TRBV7-6 and TRBJ2-3, with D unresolved. Germline V CDR1 and CDR2: SGHVS, FNYEAQ. V was shortened by 0 bases and J by 0 bases, with 7 bases between the two germline ends. The CDR3 length is 15 residues. This CDR3 is CASSLAPDSTDTQYF. The CDR3 region has the DNA TGTGCCAGCAGCTTAGCCCCTGACAGCACAGATACGCAGTATTTT.

The rearrangement uses TRBV14 and TRBJ2-2; a weak D match, TRBD2 (5 bases). The CDR3 extends over 13 amino acids. From germline, CDR1 is SGHDN and CDR2 FVKESK. The V end lost 4 bases, the J end lost 4 bases, and 7 bases lay between the germline ends. The CDR3 is CASSRGSTGELFF. Here the CDR3 DNA reads TGTGCCAGCAGCCGAGGGAGCACCGGGGAGCTGTTTTTT.

The chain uses TRBV14 and TRBJ1-2, with a weak D call TRBD1 (5 bases). Germline V gene data show CDR1 as SGHDN and CDR2 as FVKESK. Trimming pared 4 bases from V and 2 bases from J, leaving 11 bases between. This CDR3 has 14 amino acids. CDR3 nucleotides: TGTGCCAGCAGCCGATGGGACGGCAACTATGGCTACACCTTC. Translating gives CASSRWDGNYGYTF.

This clone was counted a single time. The J gene is TRBJ1-3, the V gene TRBV19, with D possibly being TRBD1 (5 bases). V was trimmed by 7 bases and J by 1 base, leaving 11 bases between them. This CDR3 has 14 residues. CDR1 is LNHDA, CDR2 SQIVND, per germline (reference sequence). The CDR3 region is CASNWGKSGNTIYF. The CDR3 coding sequence is TGTGCCAGTAATTGGGGGAAGTCTGGAAACACCATATATTTT.

This chain joins TRBV27 and TRBJ1-5, with a weak D call TRBD1 (5 bases). Trimming cost V 3 bases and J 3 bases, with 6 bases left between them. The CDR3 has 13 residues. Germline CDR1 is MNHEY and CDR2 is SMNVEV (reference sequence). The CDR3 loop is CASSFGANQPQHF. The CDR3, as DNA: TGTGCCAGCAGTTTCGGGGCCAATCAGCCCCAGCATTTT.

This sequence joins TRBV14 and TRBJ2-7, with a tentative D call TRBD2 (6 bases). Germline assignment: CDR1 SGHDN and CDR2 FVKESK. The CDR3 sequence is 15 residues long. V was trimmed by 1 base and J by 4 bases, leaving 14 bases between them. The CDR3: CASSQVAGTVYEQYF. The CDR3 nucleotides read TGTGCCAGCAGCCAAGTTGCAGGGACTGTTTACGAGCAGTACTTC.

V and J are TRBV7-9 and TRBJ1-5, with a possible D match to TRBD1 (5 bases). Germline CDR1 SEHNR, CDR2 FQNEAQ (reference sequence). The CDR3 runs to 15 residues. V dropped 3 bases and J dropped 5 bases, with 14 bases sitting between them. CDR3 coding DNA: TGTGCCAGCAGCTTTGGGGACTTCGCTGATCAGCCCCAGCATTTT. It codes for CASSFGDFADQPQHF.

A few counts support this clone. The J gene is TRBJ1-5, the V gene TRBV5-1; D not certain. This CDR3 has 16 residues. The germline V gene encodes CDR1 SGHRS and CDR2 YFSETQ. V was clipped by 0 bases and J by 0 bases, with 10 bases between them. CDR3 sequence (DNA): TGCGCCAGCAGCTTGGGGTTACCGTCTAGCAATCAGCCCCAGCATTTT. It yields the protein CASSLGLPSSNQPQHF.

V and J are TRBV30 and TRBJ1-1; D uncertain. Trimming removed 0 bases from V and 3 bases from J, with 23 bases in between. The germline V gene encodes CDR1 GTSNPN and CDR2 SVGIG (reference sequence). The CDR3 has 18 residues. The CDR3 region has the DNA TGTGCCTGGAGTGTTCGAAGGTCCGGTCCGATCGCCCACACTGAAGCTTTCTTT. Amino acid sequence: CAWSVRRSGPIAHTEAFF.

V usage is TRBV7-2 and J usage is TRBJ1-3; tentatively, D is TRBD1 (5 bases). Trimming removed 1 base from V and 11 bases from J, with 12 bases in between. This CDR3 is 13 amino acids long. The germline V gene encodes CDR1 SGHTA and CDR2 FQGNSA. This CDR3 reads CASSLGASGPIYF. CDR3 DNA sequence: TGTGCCAGCAGCTTAGGGGCGTCAGGGCCCATATATTTT.

This chain joins TRBV21-1 and TRBJ1-2. TRBV21-1 is a recognized pseudogene. There are 15 residues in the CDR3. CDR3 residues: CASSKLQEGGYGYTF. As DNA, the CDR3 is TGTGCCAGCAGCAAATTACAGGAGGGTGGCTATGGCTACACCTTC.

The chain has TRBV28 and TRBJ1-4; TRBD1 might be the D (6 bases). Between the trimmed V and J ends, which lost 3 bases and 7 bases, there was a span of 18 bases. This CDR3 has 16 amino acids. The germline V gene encodes CDR1 MDHEN and CDR2 SYDVKM. The CDR3 nucleotides read TGTGCCAGCAGTTTTCATGGAGGGCAGGGGAGTGAAAAACTGTTTTTT. This codes for CASSFHGGQGSEKLFF.

The chain combines TRBV11-2 with TRBJ1-1; D call uncertain. Trimming took 3 bases from V and 8 from J, leaving 13 bases between them. This CDR3 has 13 amino acids. Germline loops: CDR1 SGHAT, CDR2 FQNNGV. The CDR3 bases are TGTGCCAGCAGCTTGGCTAACACTTTGGAAGCTTTCTTT. Translation gives CASSLANTLEAFF. Using reference TRBV11-2 and TRBJ1-1 for the parts outside the CDR3, the full variable domain is EAGVAQSPRYKIIEKRQSVAFWCNPISGHATLYWYQQILGQGPKLLIQFQNNGVVDDSQLPKDRFSAERLKGVDSTLKIQPAKLEDSAVYLCASSLANTLEAFFGQGTRLTVV.

This chain uses TRBV27 with TRBJ2-3; D is uncertain. The CDR3 has 16 amino acids. V lost 5 bases and J lost 1, with 16 bases in between. Germline-derived CDR1 and CDR2 are MNHEY and SMNVEV (reference sequence). Written as DNA, the CDR3 is TGTGCCAGCAGTCCCGGAGTTCTCTCTCGCACAGATACGCAGTATTTT. Protein sequence: CASSPGVLSRTDTQYF.

This clone was seen only once. The chain has TRBV28 and TRBJ2-7, with a possible D match to TRBD1 (6 bases). The CDR3 consists of 12 residues. CDR1 and CDR2 (germline): MDHEN, SYDVKM. Trimming took off 5 bases at V and 7 bases at J, with 12 bases between the two ends. The CDR3 DNA reads TGTGCCAGCAGTGCAGGGGCGCAGGAGCAGTACTTC. Translated: CASSAGAQEQYF.

This chain uses TRBV11-2 with TRBJ1-5; 7 bases are shared with TRBD1. The V gene end was trimmed by 3 bases and the J gene end by 0 bases; junction bases not matched to a gene: 2. The CDR3 runs 15 residues. Looked up from germline, CDR1 is SGHAT and CDR2 is FQNNGV. For the CDR3, the DNA is TGTGCCAGCAGCTTGGGGACAGCTAGCAATCAGCCCCAGCATTTT. Translation gives CASSLGTASNQPQHF.